Each of the 8 T cell receptor beta chains below was sequenced from the same sample in a study of blood T cells in healthy people across ages (dated by TCRdb to 2014 to 2015). To prepare the library, 5' RACE was applied. TCRdb shows the sequencer as Illumina HiSeq 2500. The second PCR ran for about 6 to 12 cycles and used a J-beta primer mix along with a sample-barcoded 5' primer. In-frame beta chains were kept once TCRdb had trimmed the public reads at Q25 with fastp and called clones with MiXCR. Rows matching on CDR3 protein sequence are summarized as one entry with the most common DNA and genes. For this sample there are approximately 800,000 distinct CDR3 sequences; about 36% appear just once. 10% to 15% of the sample comes from the top ten. The sample comprised blood. The receptors were gathered from a man aged 18 to 29 in good health.

This chain uses TRBV7-9 with TRBJ1-1; 8 bases match TRBD1. Looked up from germline, CDR1 is SEHNR and CDR2 is FQNEAQ (reference sequence). V lost 4 bases to trimming and J lost 6 bases; unmatched junction nucleotides: 7. The CDR3 extends over 14 amino acids. CDR3 region: CASSWTGRSAEAFF. The CDR3 bases are TGTGCCAGCAGCTGGACAGGGCGTAGCGCTGAAGCTTTCTTT.

A note on this clonotype: The CDR3 does not end in the conserved phenylalanine or tryptophan, so this is likely a read error. This sequence joins TRBV4-2 and TRBJ2-7; D is possibly TRBD1 (5 bases). The length of the CDR3 is 16 residues. CDR1 LGHNA and CDR2 YNFKEQ come from the germline V gene. The V and J ends lost 2 bases and 3 bases respectively, with 17 bases between them. CDR3 sequence reads: CASSQTQAGNFYEQYL. The CDR3 DNA reads TGTGCCAGCAGCCAAACACAGGCAGGGAACTTCTACGAGCAGTACTTA.

The sample holds a few counts of this clonotype. The rearrangement uses TRBV9 and TRBJ2-3; D is uncertain. CDR3 length equals 16 residues. V was trimmed by 0 bases and J by 2 bases, leaving 13 bases between them. The germline V gene has CDR1 SGDLS and CDR2 YYNGEE. DNA of the CDR3: TGTGCCAGCAGCGTAGATGGAATGGTCTACACAGATACGCAGTATTTT. It encodes CASSVDGMVYTDTQYF.

The chain has TRBV7-9 and TRBJ2-3; TRBD1 matches at 9 bases. The germline CDR1 and CDR2 sequences are SEHNR and FQNEAQ (reference sequence). The J segment lost 4 bases and the V segment lost 5 bases, leaving 13 bases of the junction unmatched. The CDR3 is made up of 17 amino acids. DNA for the CDR3: TGTGCCAGCAGCCCAGCCTGGGACAGGGTGTGGTCAGATACGCAGTATTTT. This sequence encodes CASSPAWDRVWSDTQYF. Together with reference TRBV7-9 and TRBJ2-3, the CDR3 gives the full variable domain: DTGVSQNPRHKITKRGQNVTFRCDPISEHNRLYWYRQTLGQGPEFLTYFQNEAQLEKSRLLSDRFSAERPKGSFSTLEIQRTEQGDSAMYLCASSPAWDRVWSDTQYFGPGTRLTVL.

This clonotype appeared a single time. J is TRBJ2-3 and V is TRBV20-1; 10 positions agree with TRBD2. With 6 bases clipped from V and 5 bases from J, the junction kept 14 bases outside the gene matches. CDR3 length equals 16 residues. Germline CDR1 is DFQATT and CDR2 is SNEGSKA (reference sequence). CDR3 DNA: TGCAGTGCGCCAAGGGGCAGCGGGGGGGTTGGAGATACGCAGTATTTT. It yields the protein CSAPRGSGGVGDTQYF.

V and J are TRBV5-5 and TRBJ2-5; 9 bases align to TRBD2. Germline-derived CDR1 and CDR2 are SGHKS and YYEKEE (reference sequence). After removal of 3 bases from V and 2 bases from J, the junction contained 5 bases not matched to a gene. The CDR3 consists of 15 residues. DNA for the CDR3: TGTGCCAGCAGCTCTGGACTAGCGAGACAAGAGACCCAGTACTTC. This sequence encodes CASSSGLARQETQYF.

This clonotype occurred a few times. The junction departs from germline at one end; a sequencing error may be responsible. The J gene is TRBJ2-1, the V gene TRBV19, with 7 bases aligning to TRBD1. Germline assignment: CDR1 LNHDA and CDR2 SQIVND (reference sequence). This CDR3 spans 14 amino acids. CDR3 sequence reads: CAGSDRAGDNEQFF. The CDR3 coding sequence is TGTGCCGGTAGTGACAGGGCTGGGGACAATGAGCAGTTCTTC.

This clonotype appeared many times. The chain carries TRBV20-1 and TRBJ2-1, with 8 positions matching TRBD2. CDR1 is DFQATT and CDR2 is SNEGSKA in the germline V gene (reference sequence). Trimming removed 2 bases from V and 4 bases from J; junction bases left unmatched: 10. The CDR3 has 16 residues. CDR3 bases: TGCAGTGCTAGACCGCCGGGGGGGGGGAAATACAATGAGCAGTTCTTC. This translates into CSARPPGGGKYNEQFF.